The clone carrying this TCR beta chain appeared a few times. Its antigen is unknown. These data belong to a study of regulatory T cells in long-lasting Graves disease. Findings and caveats of the study: It was in persistent disease that TRBV28, TRBJ1-2 and TRBJ2-5 were favored.

Germline V lookup: CDR1 LGHDT, CDR2 YNNKEL (reference sequence). This CDR3 is built from 14 residues. Trimming removed 4 bases at V and 7 bases at J, with 13 bases between. Through Arm-PCR of CDR3 regions and iRepertoire HTBI primers, TCR beta libraries were built. Original handling: Across all samples, 62 TRBV segments and 15 or so TRBJ segments were identified. TCRdb passed the multiplex PCR reads through MiXCR, listing each CDR3 protein once. It is TCRdb's table, rather than the study itself, that gives the V and J calls and clone size. In the table there are a few hundred thousand distinct CDR3 sequences, about a sixth of which are singletons. Time point given: newly diagnosed GD, antithyroid drugs for less than 3 months. PBMC-extracted RNA yielded the TCR library. Another study also made use of these data, one on T cells in Graves' hyperthyroidism and ophthalmopathy. From that paper: The study used the HTBI primer set for a first-round RT-PCR of the TCR CDR3.

The receptor's source is a young woman with Graves disease. The material was peripheral blood mononuclear cells (PBMCs), obtained at new diagnosis, from a patient treated with antithyroid drugs. V gene TRBV3-1 combines with J gene TRBJ1-4; D might be TRBD1 (6 bases). The CDR3 region is CASSPWGAVEKLFF. The CDR3 coding sequence is TGTGCCAGCAGCCCCTGGGGGGCGGTTGAAAAACTGTTTTTT.